This T cell receptor (beta chain) is drawn from a study of blood T cell repertoires in COVID-19 (dated by TCRdb to 2018 to 2021). Background for the entire study: The collaborator samples originated in the United States, Italy and Spain and spanned the acute and convalescent phases of COVID-19. The material from the prospective study consisted of cDNA or gDNA derived from T cells, B-cell-depleted T cells, or PBMCs. Deeply sampled blood TCRbeta repertoires from subjects exposed to, actively infected with, or recovered from COVID-19 were included in the dataset. A freely available public database, intended as a resource for researchers studying the immune response to SARS-CoV-2, is where the repertoires were released. The samples were drawn from two sources: the first 160 participants of the ongoing ImmuneRACE study, and fewer than 1,500 subjects contributed by 6 global collaborators. Sample metadata almost always included a de-identified subject ID, COVID-19 status, age in years and sex. Where HLA class I and class II types were available, the types were taken from metadata supplied by the sample provider, not from assay-based typing. Here is what the overall study found, with its caveats: Clinical and demographic metadata were provided uncurated, with the amount varying by source and participant.

Worth noting for this clone: No cognate antigen has been identified for it. Base-call qualities are not available, and no considerably larger clone is one nucleotide away.

The immunoSEQ Assay, a bias-controlled multiplex PCR, was used to amplify TCRbeta CDR3 regions from genomic DNA. The paper's processing steps were these. The number of nucleated cells in each sample was estimated by amplification of reference gene primers within the assay. To quantify the absolute abundance of each unique TCRbeta CDR3 rearrangement, sequence reads were collapsed and filtered. Productive Simpson clonality was computed per sample as the square root of Simpson's diversity index over productive rearrangements. What TCRdb holds here is the immuneACCESS table cut down to in-frame rearrangements. Part of the clones is not present; checked against another copy, under half of the missing clones reflect an unresolved V gene, and the others are unexplained. V and J calls plus clone size are reproduced from that table; the DNA served to infer D and trimming. Here the sample has over 400,000 clones; approximately 85% occur a single time. Together, the top ten hold approximately 3% of the sample.

Trimming accounts for 1 base at V and 5 bases at J, while the number of junction bases matched to no gene is 0. Looking up the germline V gene yields CDR1 SGHTA and CDR2 FQGTGA. The CDR3 covers 14 residues, taking in both the cysteine and the phenylalanine. Only the CDR3 DNA stays, 42 bases, in frame from base 1. Whole blood was collected in K2EDTA tubes by collaborating institutions according to the institutions' own protocols. For TCRbeta analysis, collaborator samples were shipped as frozen whole blood, as isolated PBMCs, or as DNA extracted from either sample type. The receptor's source is a human donor in a cohort sampled during active COVID-19. The material sequenced was peripheral blood. Recombination connected TRBV7-3 to TRBJ2-3; 10 of the junction bases match TRBD2. The DNA sequence reads TGTGCCAGCAGCTTAAGACTAGCGGGAGATACGCAGTATTTT. It specifies CASSLRLAGDTQYF.